This T cell receptor (beta chain) was sequenced in a study of OX40 agonist ivuxolimab in advanced cancers. Per the germline V gene, CDR1 is LNHDA and CDR2 is SQIVND (reference sequence). The CDR3 extends over 14 amino acids. The V and J ends lost 6 bases and 5 bases respectively, with 14 bases between them. Some clones are missing from TCRdb's copy, which holds only in-frame ones; the method was immunoSEQ multiplex PCR. Of about 58,000 clones in the sample, 70% to 90% were seen once. Note on this clone: Antigen: not known.

Broader study findings: Averaged across samples, CD8+ T cells carried more expanded clones than CD4+ did.

The sample consisted of CD4+ or CD8+ T cells sorted from blood, taken in a trial of the OX40 agonist ivuxolimab. The source of this sequence is an adult with an advanced solid tumor such as melanoma, head and neck, liver or kidney cancer. The chain links TRBV19 to TRBJ2-1, with no clear D. This CDR3 is CASSSSRRHNEQFF. CDR3 in DNA: TGTGCCAGTAGCAGTAGTCGTCGCCACAATGAGCAGTTCTTC.